This TCR beta chain came from a study of control samples from healthy donors and cancer patients. TCRdb's copy holds only in-frame clones and misses some; the assay was immunoSEQ multiplex PCR. Of over 70,000 clones listed, 85% to 90% are singletons. Per germline, CDR1 SGHRS and CDR2 YFSETQ. The ends were cut back, 2 bases at V and 7 bases at J, with 10 bases in the middle. The CDR3 loop spans 13 amino acids. This clonotype was obtained from a woman in her sixties or seventies in good health. Sequenced material: blood. This chain uses TRBV5-1 with TRBJ1-5; D gene uncertain. DNA of the CDR3: TGCGCCAGCAGCTTCACTCACGGGCAGCCCCAGCATTTT. This translates into CASSFTHGQPQHF.